One sample yielded the 2 T cell receptor beta chains listed below, sequenced in a study of blood T cell repertoires in COVID-19. The table came from immunoSEQ multiplex PCR; TCRdb's copy has only in-frame clones and leaves some out. Counted here are about 150,000 clones, around 80% occurring once; the ten biggest clones make up approximately 16%. Input material: peripheral blood. All receptors derive from a human donor with acute or convalescent COVID-19. The donor label of this sample is uncertain.

The rearrangement links TRBV20-1 to TRBJ1-2, with a weak D call TRBD1 (5 bases). This CDR3 spans 16 amino acids. V was clipped by 5 bases and J by 5 bases, with 24 bases between them. CDR1 and CDR2 from the germline V gene are DFQATT and SNEGSKA (reference sequence). Written as DNA, the CDR3 is TGCAGTGCTGGTGCCGGCGCTCTGACAGCGACATATGGCTACACCTTC. Translation gives CSAGAGALTATYGYTF.

The chain recombines TRBV5-1 with TRBJ1-6; 7 positions agree with TRBD1. V was clipped by 4 bases and J by 5 bases; unmatched bases: 3. There are 14 residues in the CDR3. Germline V gene data show CDR1 as SGHRS and CDR2 as YFSETQ. CDR3 sequence reads: CASSAGQNNSPLHF. CDR3 coding DNA: TGCGCCAGCAGCGCGGGACAGAATAATTCACCCCTCCACTTT.